This T cell receptor (beta chain) was sequenced during a study of Ad26.COV2.S vaccination and SARS-CoV-2 variants. Study details: Enrolled in COV1001, the donor was in the Ad26.COV2.S trial arm, which received the vaccine. Recipients of Ad26.COV2.S got it intramuscularly, once or twice 56 days apart. Study-wide results and limits: The study found similar non-spike TCR breadth in vaccine and placebo recipients. Reported findings describe substantial breadth in spike-specific CD8+ and CD4+ T cell responses following vaccination.

The sample's treatment: roughly 20 received Ad26.COV2.S at low or high dose, single or two shots; roughly five received placebo; per-sample allocation not given. At day 63 after the first vaccine or placebo injection, samples were drawn. This CDR3 region has 12 residues. Germline V gives CDR1 KGHSH, CDR2 LQKENI. V lost 3 bases, J lost 4 bases, and 5 bases lay in between. Repertoires were generated with immunoSEQ multiplex PCR, while TCRdb's copy carries only in-frame clones and drops some. The sample gives 440,000 or so clones, around 91% of which show up once; roughly 3.9% is in the top ten. Of note for this clone: What it binds is not known.

V and J are TRBV18 and TRBJ2-3, with no clear D. The sequence came from a person between 18 and 60 years old who received the Ad26.COV2.S COVID-19 vaccine or a placebo. The sample in question was peripheral blood, obtained in a trial of Ad26.COV2.S vaccine versus placebo. CDR3 coding DNA: TGTGCCAGCTCACCCTTATCAGATACGCAGTATTTT. As protein: CASSPLSDTQYF.